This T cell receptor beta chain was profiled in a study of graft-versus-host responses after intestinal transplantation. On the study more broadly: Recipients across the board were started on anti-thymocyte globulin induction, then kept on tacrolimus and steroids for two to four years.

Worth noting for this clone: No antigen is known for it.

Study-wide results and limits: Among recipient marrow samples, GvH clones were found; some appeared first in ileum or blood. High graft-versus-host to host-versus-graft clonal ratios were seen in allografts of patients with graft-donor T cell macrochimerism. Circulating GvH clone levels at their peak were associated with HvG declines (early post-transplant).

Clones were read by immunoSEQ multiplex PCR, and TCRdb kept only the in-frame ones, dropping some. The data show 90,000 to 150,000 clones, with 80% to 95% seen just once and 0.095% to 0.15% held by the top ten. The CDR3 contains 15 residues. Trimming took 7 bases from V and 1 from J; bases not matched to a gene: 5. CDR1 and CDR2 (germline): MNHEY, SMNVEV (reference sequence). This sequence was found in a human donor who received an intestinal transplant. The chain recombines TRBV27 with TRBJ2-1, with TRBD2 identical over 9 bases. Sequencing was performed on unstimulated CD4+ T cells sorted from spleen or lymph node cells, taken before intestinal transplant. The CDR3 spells CASNKAGGSYNEQFF. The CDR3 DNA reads TGTGCCAGCAATAAAGCGGGAGGATCCTACAATGAGCAGTTCTTC.